This entry features one T cell receptor beta chain sequence. This record belongs to a study of spatial heterogeneity in lung cancer. The CDR3 contains 16 residues. The V and J ends lost 2 bases and 4 bases, in that order; junction bases with no gene match: 4. The germline CDR1 and CDR2 sequences are SGHNT and YENEEA. Time point: blood at routine non-recurrence follow-up after resection. TCRdb reanalysed the 5' RACE reads using MiXCR and keeps one entry per CDR3 protein. The data hold under 150,000 distinct CDR3 sequences, with about 10% observed a single time. This chain connects TRBV11-3 to TRBJ2-3; 12 positions match TRBD2. The sample consisted of PBMCs, taken at follow-up. The source of this sequence is a female donor with early-stage non-small cell lung cancer. DNA for the CDR3: TGTGCCAGCAGCTTATCCCTAGCGGGGGGGCCAGATACGCAGTATTTT. Translated: CASSLSLAGGPDTQYF.